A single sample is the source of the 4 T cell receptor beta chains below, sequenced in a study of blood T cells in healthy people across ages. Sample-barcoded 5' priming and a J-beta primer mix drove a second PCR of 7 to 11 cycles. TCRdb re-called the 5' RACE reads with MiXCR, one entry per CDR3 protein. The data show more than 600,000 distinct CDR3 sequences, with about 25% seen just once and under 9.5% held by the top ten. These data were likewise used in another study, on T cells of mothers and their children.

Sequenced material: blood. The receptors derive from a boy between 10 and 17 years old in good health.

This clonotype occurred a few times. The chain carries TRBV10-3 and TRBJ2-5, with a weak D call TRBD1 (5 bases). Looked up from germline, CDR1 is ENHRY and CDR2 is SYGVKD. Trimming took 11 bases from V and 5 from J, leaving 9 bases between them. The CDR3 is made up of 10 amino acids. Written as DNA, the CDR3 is TGTGCCGCCGGACATGAGACCCAGTACTTC. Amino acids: CAAGHETQYF.

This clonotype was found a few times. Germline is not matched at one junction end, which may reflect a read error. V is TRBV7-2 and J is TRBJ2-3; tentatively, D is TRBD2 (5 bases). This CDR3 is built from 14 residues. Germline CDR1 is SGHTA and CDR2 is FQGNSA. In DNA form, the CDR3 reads TGTGCCAGTAGCTTGAAAGCGGAGACAGATACGCAGTATTTT. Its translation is CASSLKAETDTQYF.

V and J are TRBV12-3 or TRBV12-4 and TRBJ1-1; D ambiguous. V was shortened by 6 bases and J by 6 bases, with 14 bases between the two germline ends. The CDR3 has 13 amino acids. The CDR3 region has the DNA TGTGCCAGCAGCCAACTAGGCGGCTCTGAAGCTTTCTTT. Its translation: CASSQLGGSEAFF.

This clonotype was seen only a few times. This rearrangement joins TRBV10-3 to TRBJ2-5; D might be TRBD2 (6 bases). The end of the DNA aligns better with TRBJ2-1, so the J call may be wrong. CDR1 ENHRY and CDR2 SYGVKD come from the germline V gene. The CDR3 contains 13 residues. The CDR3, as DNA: TGTGCCATCAGCCCTCAGGGAGCGGGTGAGCAGTTCTTC. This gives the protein CAISPQGAGEQFF.